This TCR beta chain was sequenced in a study of human T cells and chemical hapten exposure. In regard to this clonotype: Antigen unknown.

This CDR3 spans 15 amino acids. J lost 2 bases, V lost 6 bases, and 7 bases had no gene match. Germline V gene data show CDR1 as LGHDT and CDR2 as YNNKEL (reference sequence). Each cDNA molecule in the library carried unique molecular identifiers. Per the original methods: There were a median of around 96,000 TCRs per sample, with a range from about 23,224 to 690,600. One entry per CDR3 protein, called by TCRdb with MiXCR from the reads. The V and J calls, along with clone size, are taken from TCRdb and not from the paper's own processing. The sample yields around 120,000 distinct CDR3 sequences, about 7.7% seen once. Study findings and constraints: With DPC sensitization, TCRs exceeding 1 in 1000 frequency showed no change.

Whole blood, unfractionated, served as the material for total RNA extraction. The chain joins TRBV3-1 to TRBJ2-7; 10 bases line up with TRBD1. The sequencing input was whole blood. The source is a human donor in good health. Some clones in this sample may be carry-over from other donors' samples. The CDR3: CASRAAGTGAYEQYF. The CDR3 coding sequence is TGTGCCAGCAGGGCGGCCGGGACAGGGGCCTACGAGCAGTACTTC.